This T cell receptor beta chain was retrieved from a study of PD-1 blockade in classical Hodgkin lymphoma. Measured with immunoSEQ multiplex PCR; TCRdb has only the in-frame clones, and not every one. The table lists about 64,000 clones, about 89% of them singletons. Time point in this sample: cycle 4 day 1 (C4D1), after less than seven weeks of nivolumab. Exposure to brentuximab vedotin varied, and each patient had relapsed following autologous stem cell transplantation. Regarding this clone: What it binds is not known.

Regarding the study as a whole: CD4+ TCR diversity, unlike CD8+, rose significantly by C4D1.

Looked up from germline, CDR1 is SGDLS and CDR2 is YYNGEE. J gave up 5 bases and V 0 bases, and 7 bases lay outside the gene matches. The CDR3 is made up of 16 amino acids. This receptor was obtained from a human donor with classical Hodgkin lymphoma. The chain has TRBV9 and TRBJ2-2; 7 bases are shared with TRBD1. Source: peripheral blood mononuclear cells (PBMCs), taken before the fourth cycle of nivolumab. CDR3 coding DNA: TGTGCCAGCAGCGTAGTGGGGACAGCCCTTACCGGGGAGCTGTTTTTT. This translates into CASSVVGTALTGELFF.